One and the same sample provided the 14 T cell receptor beta chains below, sequenced in a study of cytomegalovirus exposure and HLA in healthy donors. Assay: immunoSEQ multiplex PCR; the TCRdb copy retains only in-frame clones and omits some. The sample shows about 250,000 clones, around 87% of them seen only once. The sequenced sample was PBMCs. The receptor set was obtained from a man younger than 30 in good health and CMV-seronegative.

V and J are TRBV2 and TRBJ2-5; TRBD1 might be the D (6 bases). The CDR3 covers 13 residues. With 4 bases removed from V and 5 bases from J, the gap between germline ends came to 11 bases. The germline gives CDR1 SNHLY, CDR2 FYNNEI. The CDR3 sequence is CASSVQGEETQYF. CDR3 coding DNA: TGTGCCAGCAGTGTACAGGGTGAGGAGACCCAGTACTTC.

The V gene is TRBV6-1, the J gene TRBJ1-5, with D possibly TRBD1 on 6 matching bases. Germline assignment: CDR1 MNHNS and CDR2 SASEGT. The CDR3 consists of 14 residues. The V end was cut by 5 bases, the J end by 5 bases, with 13 bases between. The CDR3 DNA is TGTGCCAGCAGTTCACAGGGTCGGGATCAGCCCCAGCATTTT. Translation: CASSSQGRDQPQHF.

This sequence joins TRBV5-1 and TRBJ1-1; 7 nucleotides line up with TRBD1. V shed 0 bases and J 1 base; nucleotides not matched to a gene: 6. The CDR3 spans 16 residues. Germline values: CDR1 SGHRS, CDR2 YFSETQ. In DNA form, the CDR3 reads TGCGCCAGCAGCTTGGGACCCCGACAGGGGAACACTGAAGCTTTCTTT. It translates to CASSLGPRQGNTEAFF.

This clone has a single count. The chain joins TRBV5-6 to TRBJ1-1; D not resolved. The CDR3 has 15 amino acids. CDR1 SGHDT and CDR2 YYEEEE come from the germline V gene. V lost 2 bases and J 1 base, leaving 12 bases between the germline ends. The chain's CDR3 is CASSFPGRANTEAFF. The CDR3 DNA follows: TGTGCCAGCAGCTTCCCGGGGAGGGCGAACACTGAAGCTTTCTTT.

V and J are TRBV4-3 and TRBJ2-6; D is uncertain. Trimming shortened V by 5 bases and J by 1 base, and 9 bases separated the two germline ends. Germline V CDR1 and CDR2: LGHNA, YSLEER. The CDR3 loop spans 15 amino acids. CDR3 DNA sequence: TGCGCCAGCAGCTTGAGGCATTCTGGGGCCAACGTCCTGACTTTC. Protein product: CASSLRHSGANVLTF.

The rearrangement joins TRBV10-3 to TRBJ1-2, with D hard to call. Germline values: CDR1 ENHRY, CDR2 SYGVKD. The CDR3 covers 14 residues. Between the trimmed V and J ends, which lost 8 bases and 1 base, there was a span of 14 bases. This CDR3 is CAIAGTDNNYGYTF. The DNA for the CDR3 is TGTGCCATCGCAGGCACTGATAATAACTATGGCTACACCTTC.

The gene calls are TRBV6-6 and TRBJ1-3, with D perhaps TRBD1 (6 bases). The CDR3 has 15 residues. The ends were cut back, 6 bases at V and 0 bases at J, with 12 bases in the middle. The germline V gene has CDR1 MNHNY and CDR2 SVGAGI (reference sequence). The CDR3 bases are TGTGCCAGCAGGCCCCGGACAGACTCTGGAAACACCATATATTTT. This codes for CASRPRTDSGNTIYF.

The chain couples TRBV19 to TRBJ2-7; 7 positions agree with TRBD1. The trim removed 6 bases at V and 3 bases at J, leaving 14 bases unmatched. Germline V gene sequence: CDR1 LNHDA, CDR2 SQIVND (reference sequence). This CDR3 has 16 amino acids. The CDR3 coding sequence is TGTGCCAGTAGCAGACCTCGACAGGGCCGCCTCTACGAGCAGTACTTC. It encodes CASSRPRQGRLYEQYF.

This rearrangement joins TRBV30 to TRBJ2-3, with D uncertain. The length of the CDR3 is 14 residues. V lost 0 bases and J lost 2, with 9 bases in between. Germline-derived CDR1 and CDR2 are GTSNPN and SVGIG (reference sequence). The CDR3 bases are TGTGCCTGGAGTGTGTCGGTGTACACAGATACGCAGTATTTT. It specifies CAWSVSVYTDTQYF.

The V and J genes are TRBV15 and TRBJ1-4; 8 bases align to TRBD1. Germline V gives CDR1 LNHNV, CDR2 YYDKDF (reference sequence). There are 15 residues in the CDR3. Germline trimming cut 1 base from V and 8 bases from J; bases unmatched to any gene: 6. The CDR3 reads CATSRGATGDEKLFF. CDR3 in DNA: TGTGCCACCAGCAGAGGGGCGACAGGGGACGAAAAACTGTTTTTT.

In this sample, this clone turned up once. V usage is TRBV15 and J usage is TRBJ1-3; 9 bases map to TRBD1. CDR1 and CDR2 (germline): LNHNV, YYDKDF (reference sequence). The trim removed 1 base at V and 0 bases at J, leaving 1 base unmatched. The CDR3 runs to 16 residues. In DNA, the CDR3 is TGTGCCACCAGCAGAGGGGGACAGGGCTCTGGAAACACCATATATTTT. Its protein is CATSRGGQGSGNTIYF.

This sequence joins TRBV5-1 and TRBJ2-5, with D perhaps matching TRBD1 (5 bases). The V end was cut by 3 bases, the J end by 2 bases, with 11 bases between. Germline values: CDR1 SGHRS, CDR2 YFSETQ. This CDR3 contains 14 residues. The CDR3 nucleotides are TGCGCCAGCAGCTCCAGGGTTCCGCAAGAGACCCAGTACTTC. Its translation is CASSSRVPQETQYF.

V and J are TRBV11-3 and TRBJ2-3; 8 nucleotides align to TRBD2. The CDR3 contains 12 residues. After removal of 5 bases from V and 9 bases from J, the junction contained 4 bases not matched to a gene. Germline V lookup: CDR1 SGHNT, CDR2 YENEEA. CDR3 residues: CASSTSGGTQYF. The CDR3 DNA reads as TGTGCCAGCAGCACCTCGGGGGGGACGCAGTATTTT. The whole variable domain, remainder taken from reference TRBV11-3 and TRBJ2-3, is EAGVVQSPRYKIIEKKQPVAFWCNPISGHNTLYWYLQNLGQGPELLIRYENEEAVDDSQLPKDRFSAERLKGVDSTLKIQPAELGDSAVYLCASSTSGGTQYFGPGTRLTVL.

This chain joins TRBV29-1 and TRBJ1-2; maybe TRBD1 (5 bases). V lost 7 bases to trimming and J lost 0 bases, with 12 bases between them. The CDR3 is made up of 13 amino acids. The germline CDR1 and CDR2 sequences are SQVTM and ANQGSEA. The CDR3: CSGIRAPNYGYTF. In DNA, the CDR3 is TGCAGCGGCATCAGGGCTCCTAACTATGGCTACACCTTC. Full variable domain (rest looked up from reference TRBV29-1 and TRBJ1-2): SAVISQKPSRDICQRGTSLTIQCQVDSQVTMMFWYRQQPGQSLTLIATANQGSEATYESGFVIDKFPISRPNLTFSTLTVSNMSPEDSSIYLCSGIRAPNYGYTFGSGTRLTVV.